This T cell receptor (beta chain) was obtained from a study of PD-L1 blockade in urothelial cancer. Study-wide context: Blood analysis was done at 3 weeks (second dose) and 6 weeks after treatment began.

Time point indicated: pretreatment peripheral blood. Every PCR got spiked synthetic TCR analog templates. TCRdb's copy holds only in-frame clones and misses some; the assay was immunoSEQ multiplex PCR. The table includes tens of thousands of clones, roughly 90% detected once. Sample: PBMCs, taken around atezolizumab (anti-PD-L1) treatment. The TCR was taken from a woman in her sixties or seventies with urothelial cancer.

The CDR3 DNA is TGTGCCTGGAGTCTTGGACTTCCCTACGAGCAGTACTTC. This codes for CAWSLGLPYEQYF. The rearrangement joins TRBV30 to TRBJ2-7; a weak D match, TRBD2 (5 bases). The CDR3 is made up of 13 amino acids. Germline V gene lookup returns CDR1 GTSNPN and CDR2 SVGIG (reference sequence). The V gene lost 2 bases and the J gene lost 2 bases, with 10 bases spanning the gap.